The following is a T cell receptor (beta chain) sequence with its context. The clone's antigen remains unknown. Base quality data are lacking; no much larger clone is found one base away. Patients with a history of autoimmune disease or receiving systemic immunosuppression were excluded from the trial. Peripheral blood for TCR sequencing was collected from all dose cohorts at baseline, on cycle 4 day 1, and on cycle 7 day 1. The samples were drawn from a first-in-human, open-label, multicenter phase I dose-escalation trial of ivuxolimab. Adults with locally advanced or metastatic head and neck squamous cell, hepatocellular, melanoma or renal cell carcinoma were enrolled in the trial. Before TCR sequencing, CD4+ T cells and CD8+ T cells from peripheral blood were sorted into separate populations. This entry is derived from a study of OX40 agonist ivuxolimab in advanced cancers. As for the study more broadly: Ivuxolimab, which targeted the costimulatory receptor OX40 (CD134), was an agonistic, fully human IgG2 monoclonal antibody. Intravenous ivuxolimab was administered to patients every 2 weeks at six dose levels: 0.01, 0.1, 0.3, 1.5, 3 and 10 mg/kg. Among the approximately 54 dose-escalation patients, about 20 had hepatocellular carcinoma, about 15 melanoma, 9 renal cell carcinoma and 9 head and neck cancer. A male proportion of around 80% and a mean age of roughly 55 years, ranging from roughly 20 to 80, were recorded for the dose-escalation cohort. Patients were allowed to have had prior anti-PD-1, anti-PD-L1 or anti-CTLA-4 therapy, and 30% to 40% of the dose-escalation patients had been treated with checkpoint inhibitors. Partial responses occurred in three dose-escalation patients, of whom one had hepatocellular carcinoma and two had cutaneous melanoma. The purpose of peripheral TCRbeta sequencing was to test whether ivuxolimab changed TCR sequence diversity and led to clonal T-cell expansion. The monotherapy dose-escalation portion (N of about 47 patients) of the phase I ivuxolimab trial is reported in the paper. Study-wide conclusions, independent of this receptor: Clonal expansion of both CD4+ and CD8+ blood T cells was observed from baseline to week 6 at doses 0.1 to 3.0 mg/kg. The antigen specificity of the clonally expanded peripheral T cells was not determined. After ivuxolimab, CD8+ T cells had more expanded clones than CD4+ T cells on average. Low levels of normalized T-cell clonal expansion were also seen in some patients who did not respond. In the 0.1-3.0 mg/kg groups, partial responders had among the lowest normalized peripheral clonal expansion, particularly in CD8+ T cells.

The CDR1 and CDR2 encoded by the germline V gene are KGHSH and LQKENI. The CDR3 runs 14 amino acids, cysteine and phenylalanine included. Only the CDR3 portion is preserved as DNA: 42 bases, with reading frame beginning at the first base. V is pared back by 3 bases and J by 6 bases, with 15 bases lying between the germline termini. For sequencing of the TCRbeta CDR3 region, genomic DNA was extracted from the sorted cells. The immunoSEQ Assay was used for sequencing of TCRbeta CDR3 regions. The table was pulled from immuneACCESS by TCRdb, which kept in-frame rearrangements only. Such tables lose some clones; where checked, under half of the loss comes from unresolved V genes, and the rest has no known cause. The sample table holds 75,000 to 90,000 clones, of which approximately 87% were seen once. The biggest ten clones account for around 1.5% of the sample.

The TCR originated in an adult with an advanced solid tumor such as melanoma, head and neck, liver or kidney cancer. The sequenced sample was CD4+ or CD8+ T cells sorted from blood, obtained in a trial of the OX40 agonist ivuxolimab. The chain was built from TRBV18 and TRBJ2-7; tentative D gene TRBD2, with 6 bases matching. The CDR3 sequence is CASSPPAGTGEQYF. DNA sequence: TGTGCCAGCTCACCTCCGGCAGGGACTGGCGAGCAGTACTTC.